This TCR beta chain was obtained from a study of shared clonotypes between healthy human individuals. Findings and caveats of the study: Between a handful of donors, naive CD4 clonotypes were shared at a level of approximately 5%.

Sequencing was performed with immunoSEQ multiplex PCR; in TCRdb, only in-frame clones are kept and a portion is missing. This sample has approximately 2,300,000 clones, with 85% to 95% found just once. The sample holds one count of this clone. Its specificity is unknown. This sample also contains other DNA sequences that code for the same CDR3. The CDR3 totals 12 residues. V was shortened by 0 bases and J by 7 bases, with 7 bases between the two germline ends. Per the germline V gene, CDR1 is SNHLY and CDR2 is FYNNEI. Sequencing input: naive CD4+ T cells from PBMCs. Subset noted: CD45RA+ positively selected. The chain recombines TRBV2 with TRBJ2-7, with D possibly TRBD2 on 6 matching bases. This TCR came from a young man in good health. Some clones in this sample may be carry-over from other donors' samples. The CDR3 region has the DNA TGTGCCAGCAGTGAAGCCCGGGGGGAGCAGTACTTC. Encoded protein: CASSEARGEQYF.